A selection of T cell receptor beta chains follows, all from one sample in a study of blood T cell repertoires in COVID-19. TCRdb's table, derived via immunoSEQ multiplex PCR, lists solely in-frame clones and lacks some. The sample holds 390,000 or so clones; around 86% are singletons and the top ten take about 1.5%. Sample: peripheral blood. These receptor sequences come from a woman between 25 and 40 years old with active or convalescent COVID-19. The CDR3 runs from the conserved cysteine through the conserved F or W. D genes are given only for firm matches. The size of a clone is reported for some rows only, either as once, few or many, or as a class for expanded clones.

j_call v_call clone_size d_call cdr3_aa cdr3_nt
TRBJ2-7 TRBV5-6 - - CASSLGLVGEQYF TGTGCCAGCAGCTTGGGACTAGTGGGCGAGCAGTACTTC
TRBJ2-5 TRBV10-2 few TRBD2 CASSATVAGGETQYF TGCGCCAGCAGCGCGACTGTAGCGGGAGGAGAGACCCAGTACTTC
TRBJ1-2 TRBV5-1 few TRBD1 CASSNSPGQHYYGYTF TGCGCCAGCAGCAACTCCCCGGGACAGCATTACTATGGCTACACCTTC
TRBJ2-7 TRBV4-1 - - CASSLTLPGPYEQYF TGCGCCAGCAGCCTGACCCTACCAGGGCCCTACGAGCAGTACTTC
TRBJ2-1 TRBV5-1 - TRBD1 CASSLDETGPLDEQFF TGCGCCAGCAGCTTGGACGAGACAGGGCCGTTAGATGAGCAGTTCTTC
TRBJ2-7 TRBV18 - - CASSPGSAGSGYEQYF TGTGCCAGCTCCCCGGGGTCTGCGGGAAGTGGCTACGAGCAGTACTTC
TRBJ1-2 TRBV19 - - CASSATERGYGYTF TGTGCCAGTAGTGCCACGGAACGGGGCTATGGCTACACCTTC
TRBJ1-1 TRBV5-1 - - CASSLGQKNTEAFF TGCGCCAGCAGCTTGGGACAGAAGAACACTGAAGCTTTCTTT
TRBJ2-3 TRBV6-2/TRBV6-3 - - CASSSLSGTDTQYF TGTGCCAGCAGTTCTCTGAGCGGGACAGATACGCAGTATTTT
TRBJ1-4 TRBV29-1 - - CSVAGSTTNEKLFF TGCAGCGTCGCAGGCAGTACAACTAATGAAAAACTGTTTTTT
TRBJ2-2 TRBV4-2 few - CASSQVAGYTGELFF TGTGCCAGCAGCCAAGTTGCTGGCTACACCGGGGAGCTGTTTTTT
TRBJ2-5 TRBV28 - TRBD2 CASSFRLAGTQETQYF TGTGCCAGCAGTTTTAGACTAGCGGGGACCCAAGAGACCCAGTACTTC
TRBJ1-1 TRBV28 - - CASSLMNTEAFF TGTGCCAGCAGCCTTATGAACACTGAAGCTTTCTTT
TRBJ1-2 TRBV7-9 - - CASSLVDGQNGYTF TGTGCCAGCAGCTTAGTCGATGGACAGAATGGCTACACCTTC
TRBJ1-5 TRBV10-3 few - CAISESRGGAGNQPQHF TGTGCCATCAGTGAGTCTAGGGGGGGGGCAGGCAATCAGCCCCAGCATTTT
TRBJ1-1 TRBV7-2 - - CASSLARTAEAFF TGTGCCAGCAGCTTAGCCCGGACAGCTGAAGCTTTCTTT
TRBJ1-2 TRBV10-1 - TRBD1 CASSEQGSHGYTF TGCGCCAGCAGTGAACAGGGGTCACATGGCTACACCTTC
TRBJ2-7 TRBV27 - TRBD2 CASSEPVGTSGPAGGYEQYF TGTGCCAGCAGCGAACCCGTAGGGACTAGCGGGCCGGCGGGGGGGTACGAGCAGTACTTC
TRBJ1-1 TRBV4-1 - - CASSLGANPMNTEAFF TGCGCCAGCAGCTTGGGGGCCAACCCTATGAACACTGAAGCTTTCTTT
TRBJ1-3 TRBV2 - TRBD1 CASSELVTGQLAGNTIYF TGTGCCAGCAGTGAATTGGTGACAGGGCAGTTAGCTGGAAACACCATATATTTT
TRBJ1-5 TRBV5-1 - TRBD1 CASSLGTGGNQPQHF TGCGCCAGCAGCTTGGGGACAGGGGGCAATCAGCCCCAGCATTTT
TRBJ1-5 TRBV6-1 - - CASSEWWQGGNQPQHF TGTGCCAGCAGTGAATGGTGGCAGGGTGGGAATCAGCCCCAGCATTTT
TRBJ1-4 TRBV21-1 once - CASSKVGQEKLFF TGTGCCAGCAGCAAAGTGGGGCAGGAAAAACTGTTTTTT
TRBJ2-5 TRBV4-1 - TRBD2 CASSQSGLAGVEETQYF TGCGCCAGCAGCCAGTCGGGACTAGCGGGAGTGGAGGAGACCCAGTACTTC
TRBJ2-1 TRBV6-6 - TRBD1 CASSLLAGDRGRIGEQFF TGTGCCAGCAGTCTATTGGCCGGGGACAGGGGGCGGATAGGTGAGCAGTTCTTC
TRBJ1-6 TRBV6-5 - - CASSYSKGVDSPLHF TGTGCCAGCAGTTACTCCAAGGGGGTCGATTCACCCCTCCACTTT
TRBJ1-6 TRBV6-1 - TRBD1 CASSESGSQGGSPLHF TGTGCCAGCAGTGAAAGTGGATCACAGGGGGGTTCACCCCTCCACTTT
TRBJ2-1 TRBV7-2 once - CASSFSTDNEQFF TGTGCCAGCAGCTTTAGTACAGACAATGAGCAGTTCTTC
TRBJ1-3 TRBV19 - TRBD1 CASSIEKGTGTYSGNTIYF TGTGCCAGTAGTATCGAAAAGGGGACAGGCACATACTCTGGAAACACCATATATTTT
TRBJ1-2 TRBV27 - TRBD1 CASSPGGDRWGYGYTF TGTGCCAGCAGTCCGGGTGGGGACAGGTGGGGGTATGGCTACACCTTC
TRBJ2-7 TRBV5-1 - TRBD2 CASSPSGGSFIYEQYF TGCGCCAGCAGCCCGTCGGGGGGGTCTTTCATTTACGAGCAGTACTTC
TRBJ2-7 TRBV28 few - CASSFPQAGPYEQYF TGTGCCAGCAGTTTCCCTCAGGCAGGGCCCTACGAGCAGTACTTC
TRBJ1-4 TRBV2 - TRBD1 CASRKTWTGGPDEKLFF TGTGCCAGCAGAAAGACCTGGACAGGGGGCCCAGATGAAAAACTGTTTTTT